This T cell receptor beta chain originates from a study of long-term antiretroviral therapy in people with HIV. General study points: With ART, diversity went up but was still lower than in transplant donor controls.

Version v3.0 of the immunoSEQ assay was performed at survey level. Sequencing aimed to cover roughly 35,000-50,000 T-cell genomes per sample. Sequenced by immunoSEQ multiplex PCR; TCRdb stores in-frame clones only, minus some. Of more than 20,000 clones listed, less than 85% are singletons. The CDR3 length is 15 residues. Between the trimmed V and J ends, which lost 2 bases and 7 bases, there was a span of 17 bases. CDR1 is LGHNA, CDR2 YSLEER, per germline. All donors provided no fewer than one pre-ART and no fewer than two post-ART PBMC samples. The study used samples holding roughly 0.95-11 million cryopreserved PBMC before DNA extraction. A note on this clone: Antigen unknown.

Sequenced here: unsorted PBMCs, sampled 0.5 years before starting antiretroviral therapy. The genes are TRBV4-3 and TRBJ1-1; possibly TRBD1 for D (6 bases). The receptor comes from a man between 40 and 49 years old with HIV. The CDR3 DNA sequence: TGCGCCAGCAGCCAACTCTTAGGGGGTGTTGGTGAAGCTTTCTTT. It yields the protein CASSQLLGGVGEAFF.